Listed below are T cell receptor beta chains from one sample, sequenced in a study of T cell changes during pregnancy in multiple sclerosis. The assay was immunoSEQ multiplex PCR, and TCRdb's table has in-frame clones only and misses some. The sample lists about 110,000 clones, under 95% seen once, with 0.78% in the top ten. Sequencing was performed on peripheral blood, taken in the third trimester of pregnancy. The receptors were sampled from a female donor in good health, enrolled as a control in a pregnancy study. Each CDR3 is given with its conserved first and last residue. A D gene is named only where the DNA matches it firmly. Size is omitted from some rows. Given values are once, few, many or a class for expanded clones.

V	size	J	D	DNA	CDR3
TRBV15	NA	TRBJ2-6	TRBD1	TGTGCCACCAGCCGAAGACAGGGGATGAGCTCTGGGGCCAACGTCCTGACTTTC	CATSRRQGMSSGANVLTF
TRBV6-1	NA	TRBJ1-1	NA	TGTGCCAGCAGTGAAGCTCAGGGAGGGGGCACTGAAGCTTTCTTT	CASSEAQGGGTEAFF
TRBV5-1	NA	TRBJ2-7	TRBD1	TGCGCCAGCAGCAGAGACAGGGAAGGCCGGCGCGAGCAGTACTTC	CASSRDREGRREQYF
TRBV6-4	NA	TRBJ2-1	NA	TGTGCCAGCAGTCTCCGGGGGGCCCCCTACAATGAGCAGTTCTTC	CASSLRGAPYNEQFF
TRBV18	NA	TRBJ2-2	NA	TGTGCCAGCTCACCGGACAGGAACACCGGGGAGCTGTTTTTT	CASSPDRNTGELFF
TRBV29-1	once	TRBJ2-4	NA	TGCAGCGTTTCCCCTCTAGCCAAAAACATTCAGTACTTC	CSVSPLAKNIQYF
TRBV19	NA	TRBJ2-4	TRBD2	TGTGCCAGTAGTACACGAGGGACTAGCGGGGGCACAAACATTCAGTACTTC	CASSTRGTSGGTNIQYF
TRBV18	NA	TRBJ2-1	NA	TGTGCCAGCTCACCATTGCCAGGCAGCAATGAGCAGTTCTTC	CASSPLPGSNEQFF
TRBV27	NA	TRBJ1-6	NA	TGTGCCAGCAGTCACCGACAGGCTTCCTATAATTCACCCCTCCACTTT	CASSHRQASYNSPLHF
TRBV5-1	NA	TRBJ2-7	TRBD1	TGCGCCAGCAGCTTAACGACAGGGGGCTTCTACGAGCAGTACTTC	CASSLTTGGFYEQYF
TRBV7-2	NA	TRBJ2-1	TRBD1	TGTGCCAGCAGCTCGGGACAGGGGGGATACAATGAGCAGTTCTTC	CASSSGQGGYNEQFF
TRBV5-1	NA	TRBJ2-3	TRBD2	TGCGCCAGCAGCTTCTTCGGGACTAGCGGTGCAGGGACGCAGTATTTT	CASSFFGTSGAGTQYF
TRBV12-5	NA	TRBJ1-1	NA	TGTGCTAGTGGCTCGGGGGGGACTGAAGCTTTCTTT	CASGSGGTEAFF
TRBV7-3	NA	TRBJ1-4	TRBD1	TGTGCCAGCAGTTTGGGGACAGGGGGGAATGAAAAACTGTTTTTT	CASSLGTGGNEKLFF
TRBV7-6	NA	TRBJ1-2	NA	TGTGCCAGCAGCCCATCGACAGCGAGGGGCTACACCTTC	CASSPSTARGYTF
TRBV6-1	NA	TRBJ1-6	TRBD1	TGTGCCAGCATGAGACAGGGTAATTCACCCCTCCACTTT	CASMRQGNSPLHF
TRBV7-8	NA	TRBJ1-1	TRBD1	TGTGCCAGCAGCTTAGGGGCAGGGGGCACTGAAGCTTTCTTT	CASSLGAGGTEAFF
TRBV15	NA	TRBJ1-1	NA	TGTGCCACCGGGAGGAACACTGAAGCTTTCTTT	CATGRNTEAFF
TRBV10-2	NA	TRBJ1-1	NA	TGCGCCAGCAGTCTTTACGCCCAATCAGGGGCCTCTGAAGCTTTCTTT	CASSLYAQSGASEAFF
TRBV19	NA	TRBJ2-7	NA	TGTGCCAGTAGTATACGTTTCGGCAGGGAGGCTCGGGGCTGGTACTACGAGCAGTACTTC	CASSIRFGREARGWYYEQYF
TRBV11-2	NA	TRBJ1-1	NA	TGTGCCAGCAGCTTAGGACTGCTGGGAGCTTTCTTT	CASSLGLLGAFF
TRBV6-1	NA	TRBJ1-1	NA	TGTGCCAGCAGTGCCACATTTGAAGCTTTCTTT	CASSATFEAFF
TRBV9	few	TRBJ1-1	NA	TGTGCCAGCAGCGTAGGTAGACAAACTGAAGCTTTCTTT	CASSVGRQTEAFF
TRBV7-2	NA	TRBJ1-1	NA	TGTGCCAGCAGCTCCGTTTCAGGGGTGAACACTGAAGCTTTCTTT	CASSSVSGVNTEAFF
TRBV4-3	NA	TRBJ1-3	NA	TGCGCCAGCAGCCAATCAAACTCCCGTCCTGGAAACACCATATATTTT	CASSQSNSRPGNTIYF
TRBV2	NA	TRBJ2-5	TRBD2	TGTGCCAGCAGTCGTGCGGGGGGGCCTATGGAGACCCAGTACTTC	CASSRAGGPMETQYF
TRBV19	NA	TRBJ2-5	NA	TGTGCCAGTAGCCAGGGGAAGGGGGAGACCCAGTACTTC	CASSQGKGETQYF
TRBV18	NA	TRBJ2-6	TRBD1	TGTGCCAGCTCAGCAATTATACCGGGACAGATTTCTGGGGCCAACGTCCTGACTTTC	CASSAIIPGQISGANVLTF
TRBV27	NA	TRBJ1-3	NA	TGTGCCAGCAGTTTATCCAGGGGAATCTCTGGAAACACCATATATTTT	CASSLSRGISGNTIYF
TRBV2	NA	TRBJ2-6	NA	TGTGCCAGCAGCCGTACCTACTCTGGGGCCAACGTCCTGACTTTC	CASSRTYSGANVLTF
TRBV15	NA	TRBJ1-1	TRBD1	TGTGCCACCAGCTGGAACAGGGGAAACACTGAAGCTTTCTTT	CATSWNRGNTEAFF
TRBV7-3	NA	TRBJ2-5	TRBD1	TGTGCCAGCAGCTTAAGGGGGGACAGGGACCTGGAGACCCAGTACTTC	CASSLRGDRDLETQYF
TRBV5-1	NA	TRBJ1-6	TRBD1	TGCGCCAGCAGCTTACCGGACAGGGCTGAACGGTCACCCCTCCACTTT	CASSLPDRAERSPLHF
TRBV27	NA	TRBJ2-1	NA	TGTGCCAGCAGTTTAAGGCGGGGCTCCTACAATGAGCAGTTCTTC	CASSLRRGSYNEQFF
TRBV6-1	few	TRBJ1-2	NA	TGTGCCAGCAGTGAATCCAGGGCCGAGGTCTACACCTTC	CASSESRAEVYTF
TRBV5-4	NA	TRBJ2-7	NA	TGTGCCAGCAGCCCTTATCTAGGTACCCTACCCACGGAGCAGTACTTC	CASSPYLGTLPTEQYF
TRBV7-9	few	TRBJ1-1	TRBD1	TGTGCCAGCAGCTCAATCCGGACAGGGAACACTGAAGCTTTCTTT	CASSSIRTGNTEAFF
TRBV5-6	NA	TRBJ1-6	NA	TGTGCCAGCAGCCCGGATGGTGGCGGGAATTCACCCCTCCACTTT	CASSPDGGGNSPLHF
TRBV5-4	NA	TRBJ2-5	TRBD1	TGTGCCAGCAGCTTGGGGTCAGGGGGCCGGGAGACCCAGTACTTC	CASSLGSGGRETQYF
TRBV27	NA	TRBJ2-7	TRBD2	TGTGCCAGCACCCAAAGCGGGGGGACCTACGAGCAGTACTTC	CASTQSGGTYEQYF
TRBV7-2	NA	TRBJ1-2	NA	TGTGCCAGCAGCCTGGGGAGGGGGGAATTGGACTATGGCTACACCTTC	CASSLGRGELDYGYTF
TRBV5-6	NA	TRBJ1-1	NA	TGTGCCAGCAGCCCCCAGGCGGGGGGAAGGGGCACTGAAGCTTTCTTT	CASSPQAGGRGTEAFF
TRBV7-9	NA	TRBJ2-2	NA	TGTGCCAGCAGCTTAACAAAGTGGGGGGAGCTGTTTTTT	CASSLTKWGELFF
TRBV2	NA	TRBJ1-5	TRBD1	TGTGCCAGCCAGGGGGTGTATGGGAATCAGCCCCAGCATTTT	CASQGVYGNQPQHF
TRBV19	NA	TRBJ2-7	TRBD1	TGTGCCAGTAGTAACCGGGACAGCCTCTACGAGCAGTACTTC	CASSNRDSLYEQYF
TRBV30	NA	TRBJ2-1	NA	TGTGCCTGCCTAAGGTTAGCGGAGACCTACAATGAGCAGTTCTTC	CACLRLAETYNEQFF
TRBV5-1	once	TRBJ2-6	NA	TGCGCCAGCAGCTTTTCGAGTGCCGGGGCCAACGTCCTGACTTTC	CASSFSSAGANVLTF
TRBV5-1	NA	TRBJ2-3	TRBD2	TGCGCCAGCAGCTTGGCACCTAATGTCGGGGGGATGGATACGCAGTATTTT	CASSLAPNVGGMDTQYF
TRBV11-2	once	TRBJ2-5	TRBD2	TGTGCCAGCAGCGCGGGGGGGGGAGTGGAGACCCAGTACTTC	CASSAGGGVETQYF
TRBV7-2	NA	TRBJ2-7	NA	TGTGCCAGCAGCCCTGGAGGGCTAGCTAGTGGCTACGAGCAGTACTTC	CASSPGGLASGYEQYF